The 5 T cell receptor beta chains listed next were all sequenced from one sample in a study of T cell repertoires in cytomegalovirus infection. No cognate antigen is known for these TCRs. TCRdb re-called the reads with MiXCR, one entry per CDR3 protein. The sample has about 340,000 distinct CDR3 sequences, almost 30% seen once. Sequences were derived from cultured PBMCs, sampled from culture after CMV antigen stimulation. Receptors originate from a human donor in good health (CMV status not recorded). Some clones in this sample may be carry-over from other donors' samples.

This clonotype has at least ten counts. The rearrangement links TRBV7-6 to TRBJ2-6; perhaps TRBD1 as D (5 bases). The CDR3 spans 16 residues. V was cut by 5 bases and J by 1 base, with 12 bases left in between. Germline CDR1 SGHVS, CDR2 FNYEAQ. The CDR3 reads CASSPRQGSGANVLTF. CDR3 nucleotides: TGTGCCAGCAGCCCACGGCAGGGTTCTGGGGCCAACGTCCTGACTTTC.

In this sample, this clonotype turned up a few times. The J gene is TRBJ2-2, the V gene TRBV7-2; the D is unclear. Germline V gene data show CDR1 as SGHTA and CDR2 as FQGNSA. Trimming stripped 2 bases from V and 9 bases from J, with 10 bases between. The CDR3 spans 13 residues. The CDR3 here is CASSLPSLRELFF. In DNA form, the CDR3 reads TGTGCCAGCAGCTTACCCTCGTTAAGGGAGCTGTTTTTT. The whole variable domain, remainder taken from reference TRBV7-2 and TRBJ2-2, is GAGVSQSPSNKVTEKGKDVELRCDPISGHTALYWYRQSLGQGLEFLIYFQGNSAPDKSGLPSDRFSAERTGGSVSTLTIQRTQQEDSAVYLCASSLPSLRELFFGEGSRLTVL.

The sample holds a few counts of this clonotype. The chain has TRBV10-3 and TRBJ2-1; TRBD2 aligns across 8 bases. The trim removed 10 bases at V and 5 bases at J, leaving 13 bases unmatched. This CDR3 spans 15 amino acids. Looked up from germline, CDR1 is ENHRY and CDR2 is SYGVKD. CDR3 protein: CATIAGPGLNNEQFF. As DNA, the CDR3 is TGTGCCACCATAGCGGGACCCGGTTTAAACAATGAGCAGTTCTTC.

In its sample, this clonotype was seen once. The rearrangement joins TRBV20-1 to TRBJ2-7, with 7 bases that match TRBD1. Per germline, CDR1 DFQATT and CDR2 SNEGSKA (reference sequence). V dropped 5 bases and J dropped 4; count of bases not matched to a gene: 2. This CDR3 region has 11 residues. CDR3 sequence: CSALQGYEQYF. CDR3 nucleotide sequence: TGCAGTGCTCTACAGGGGTACGAGCAGTACTTC.

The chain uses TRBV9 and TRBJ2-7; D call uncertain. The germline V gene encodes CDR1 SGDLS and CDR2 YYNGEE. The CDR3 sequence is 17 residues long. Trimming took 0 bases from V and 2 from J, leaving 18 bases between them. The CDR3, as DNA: TGTGCCAGCAGCGTAGTCGAAGGGCAGAACGATACCTACGAGCAGTACTTC. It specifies CASSVVEGQNDTYEQYF.